The 18 T cell receptor beta chains below were found in one sample sequenced in a study of early T cells in non-severe SARS-CoV-2 infection. TCRdb independently ran MiXCR on the 5' RACE reads; one entry per CDR3 protein. Seen here are about 64,000 distinct CDR3 sequences, around 20% observed once, and the top ten hold about 8.2%. The sample consisted of whole blood, taken at baseline. The receptors shown here come from an adult who was a healthcare worker with PCR-confirmed SARS-CoV-2 infection or an uninfected control (not recorded which).

This sequence joins TRBV20-1 and TRBJ2-7, with 8 bases matching TRBD1. The CDR3 is 13 amino acids. Germline loops: CDR1 DFQATT, CDR2 SNEGSKA (reference sequence). After removal of 4 bases from V and 4 bases from J, the junction contained 6 bases not matched to a gene. DNA for the CDR3: TGCAGTGCTACAGGACAGGGCTCTTACGAGCAGTACTTC. Translation gives CSATGQGSYEQYF.

This clonotype was picked up a small number of times. This chain links TRBV10-2 with TRBJ1-5, with 11 bases that match TRBD1. With 6 bases clipped from V and 1 base from J, the junction kept 8 bases outside the gene matches. This CDR3 is built from 17 residues. Germline values: CDR1 WSHSY, CDR2 SAAADI. The CDR3 DNA is TGCGCCAGCAGGGACAGGGGGCCTCCGTTGAGCAATCAGCCCCAGCATTTT. Its protein is CASRDRGPPLSNQPQHF.

This clonotype rates as medium-sized. The CDR3 loop reads CASAGQGFWEQYF. In DNA, the CDR3 is TGCGCCAGCGCTGGACAGGGGTTTTGGGAGCAGTACTTC. The chain has TRBV10-2 and TRBJ2-7; TRBD1 matches at 9 bases. Trimming took 8 bases from V and 7 from J; bases not matched to a gene: 9. This CDR3 comprises 13 residues. Germline V gives CDR1 WSHSY, CDR2 SAAADI.

Only a few counts were recorded for this clonotype. J is TRBJ1-2 and V is TRBV5-1; no clear D. Germline V gene sequence: CDR1 SGHRS, CDR2 YFSETQ. The CDR3 is made up of 12 amino acids. Deletions cut 0 bases from V and 7 bases from J, with 7 bases between. The CDR3 DNA is TGCGCCAGCAGCTTGGTTGGGCCTGGCTACACCTTC. This encodes CASSLVGPGYTF.

V and J are TRBV20-1 and TRBJ1-5; TRBD1 matches at 9 bases. CDR3 length equals 17 residues. Per germline, CDR1 DFQATT and CDR2 SNEGSKA (reference sequence). With 1 base clipped from V and 0 bases from J, the junction kept 7 bases outside the gene matches. CDR3 sequence (DNA): TGCAGTGCTAGAGGCCGGGGACAGGGCAATAGCAATCAGCCCCAGCATTTT. Translated: CSARGRGQGNSNQPQHF.

The chain employs TRBV2 and TRBJ1-5; D gene uncertain. This CDR3 spans 14 amino acids. CDR1 is SNHLY and CDR2 is FYNNEI in the germline V gene. V gave up 1 base and J gave up 5 bases, with 9 bases separating them. The CDR3 protein is CASSEGGEYQPQHF. In DNA, the CDR3 is TGTGCCAGCAGTGAAGGCGGGGAGTATCAGCCCCAGCATTTT.

This clonotype has more than one count but fewer than ten. The chain links TRBV2 to TRBJ2-7, with TRBD2 as a possible D gene (6 bases). V was cut by 9 bases and J by 5 bases, with 17 bases left in between. The CDR3 is made up of 13 amino acids. CDR1 SNHLY and CDR2 FYNNEI come from the germline V gene. CDR3 nucleotides: TGTGCCAGTCGAGCGGAGGGGACCCACGAGCAGTACTTC. Amino acids: CASRAEGTHEQYF.

This clonotype has more than one count but fewer than ten. The chain recombines TRBV7-9 with TRBJ2-3; 8 bases are shared with TRBD1. Germline values: CDR1 SEHNR, CDR2 FQNEAQ (reference sequence). The CDR3 contains 16 residues. J lost 5 bases, V lost 4 bases, and 11 bases had no gene match. CDR3 bases: TGTGCCAGCAGCTACTCGCCGGGACAGGCTAAAGATACGCAGTATTTT. It codes for CASSYSPGQAKDTQYF. Together with reference TRBV7-9 and TRBJ2-3, the CDR3 gives the full variable domain: DTGVSQNPRHKITKRGQNVTFRCDPISEHNRLYWYRQTLGQGPEFLTYFQNEAQLEKSRLLSDRFSAERPKGSFSTLEIQRTEQGDSAMYLCASSYSPGQAKDTQYFGPGTRLTVL.

V and J are TRBV4-2 and TRBJ1-1, with 8 bases matching TRBD1. CDR1 and CDR2 (germline): LGHNA, YNFKEQ. The CDR3 length is 17 residues. V shed 4 bases and J 4 bases; nucleotides not matched to a gene: 14. CDR3 residues: CASSRQNVGQGRTEAFF. CDR3 in DNA: TGTGCCAGCAGCCGACAAAATGTAGGACAGGGTCGCACTGAAGCTTTCTTT.

This clonotype has just a few counts. The rearrangement uses TRBV25-1 and TRBJ1-2; the D gene is possibly TRBD1 (5 bases). This CDR3 has 13 amino acids. The germline CDR1 and CDR2 sequences are MGHDK and SYGVNS. The V and J ends lost 5 bases and 4 bases respectively, with 11 bases between them. The chain's CDR3 is CASSNGHRYGYTF. The CDR3 DNA reads TGTGCCAGCAGTAACGGACACCGCTATGGCTACACCTTC.

The chain combines TRBV14 with TRBJ2-2; 10 bases map to TRBD2. CDR1 is SGHDN, CDR2 FVKESK, per germline. The CDR3 is 16 amino acids. V was clipped by 3 bases and J by 7 bases; unmatched bases: 8. CDR3 DNA: TGTGCCAGCAGCCAGCGGCTAGCGGGAGCAAACGGGGAGCTGTTTTTT. This translates into CASSQRLAGANGELFF.

This clonotype was counted at least ten times. The chain joins TRBV5-1 to TRBJ2-1, with a weak D call TRBD2 (5 bases). This CDR3 region has 13 residues. The V end was cut by 1 base, the J end by 4 bases, with 6 bases between. Per the germline V gene, CDR1 is SGHRS and CDR2 is YFSETQ. The CDR3 sequence is CASSLTGYNEQFF. The CDR3 DNA sequence: TGCGCCAGCAGCTTGACGGGGTACAATGAGCAGTTCTTC.

The chain uses TRBV28 and TRBJ2-7; D remains ambiguous. There are 12 residues in the CDR3. The germline CDR1 and CDR2 sequences are MDHEN and SYDVKM. Trimming shortened V by 3 bases and J by 3 bases, and 6 bases separated the two germline ends. As DNA, the CDR3 is TGTGCCAGCAGTTTCGGCAACTACGAGCAGTACTTC. It yields the protein CASSFGNYEQYF.

V gene TRBV20-1 combines with J gene TRBJ2-3; D is unresolved. CDR3 length equals 13 residues. CDR1 is DFQATT and CDR2 is SNEGSKA in the germline V gene (reference sequence). Trimming cost V 3 bases and J 0 bases, with 7 bases left between them. This chain's CDR3 is CSASYSSTDTQYF. The CDR3 bases are TGCAGTGCTAGCTACTCTAGCACAGATACGCAGTATTTT.

This chain uses TRBV14 with TRBJ2-3; 10 bases agree with TRBD1. This CDR3 spans 19 amino acids. Germline V gene sequence: CDR1 SGHDN, CDR2 FVKESK. The J segment lost 1 base and the V segment lost 3 bases, leaving 13 bases of the junction unmatched. The CDR3 loop is CASSQSHALGTGGTDTQYF. The CDR3 nucleotides read TGTGCCAGCAGCCAGAGTCACGCGCTTGGGACAGGGGGCACAGATACGCAGTATTTT.

The sample holds one count of this clonotype. V gene TRBV28 combines with J gene TRBJ2-6; D might be TRBD1 (6 bases). The CDR3 consists of 17 residues. Trimming pared 1 base from V and 1 base from J, leaving 11 bases between. Per the germline V gene, CDR1 is MDHEN and CDR2 is SYDVKM. The CDR3 loop reads CASSLFFQGSGANVLTF. In DNA form, the CDR3 reads TGTGCCAGCAGTTTATTTTTTCAGGGGTCTGGGGCCAACGTCCTGACTTTC.

This chain uses TRBV15 with TRBJ2-7, with 10 bases lining up with TRBD2. Per germline, CDR1 LNHNV and CDR2 YYDKDF (reference sequence). J lost 1 base, V lost 3 bases, and 3 bases had no gene match. The CDR3 sequence is 15 residues long. The CDR3 DNA follows: TGTGCCACCAGCAGGGGGACTAGCGCATCCTACGAGCAGTACTTC. It translates to CATSRGTSASYEQYF.

The rearrangement joins TRBV10-3 to TRBJ2-2; 10 bases are a match to TRBD2. V trimming: 2 bases; J trimming: 6 bases; junction bases outside the gene matches: 3. This CDR3 is built from 15 residues. CDR1 and CDR2 (germline): ENHRY, SYGVKD. The CDR3 loop is CAISEGLAAAGELFF. In DNA form, the CDR3 reads TGTGCCATCAGTGAGGGACTAGCGGCAGCCGGGGAGCTGTTTTTT.